Listed here are 24 T cell receptor beta chains from one sample, sequenced in a study of CD8+CD57+ T cells in acquired aplastic anemia. It was genomic DNA that served as the template for profiling TCR beta VDJ and CDR3. Each CDR3 protein gets one entry after TCRdb re-called the reads with MiXCR. The sample lists some 150,000 distinct CDR3 sequences; 70% to 75% were seen once. The sequenced patients had an expansion of CD8+CD57+ cells seen by flow cytometry. Sequenced material: sorted CD4+, CD8+, or CD8+CD57+ T cells (not recorded which) from PBMCs. The receptor source for this set is a human donor with aplastic anemia.

The chain joins TRBV15 to TRBJ2-1; TRBD1 matches 8 bases. CDR3 length: 13 residues. V lost 8 bases to trimming and J lost 8 bases; unmatched junction nucleotides: 8. The germline gives CDR1 LNHNV, CDR2 YYDKDF (reference sequence). CDR3 amino acids: CATGTGSFDEQFF. CDR3 nucleotides: TGTGCCACCGGGACAGGATCGTTCGATGAGCAGTTCTTC.

This chain links TRBV7-9 with TRBJ1-5; the D is unclear. The CDR3 has 12 residues. V was clipped by 5 bases and J by 7 bases, with 9 bases between them. Germline-derived CDR1 and CDR2 are SEHNR and FQNEAQ (reference sequence). The CDR3 region is CASSKGVQPQHF. DNA of the CDR3: TGTGCCAGCAGCAAGGGTGTGCAGCCCCAGCATTTT. Full variable domain (missing parts from reference TRBV7-9 and TRBJ1-5): DTGVSQNPRHKITKRGQNVTFRCDPISEHNRLYWYRQTLGQGPEFLTYFQNEAQLEKSRLLSDRFSAERPKGSFSTLEIQRTEQGDSAMYLCASSKGVQPQHFGDGTRLSIL.

The genes are TRBV2 and TRBJ2-7; D perhaps matches TRBD1 (6 bases). The CDR3 runs to 15 residues. CDR1 SNHLY and CDR2 FYNNEI come from the germline V gene. V shed 6 bases and J shed 3 bases, with 18 bases lying between them. CDR3 sequence (DNA): TGTGCCAGCAGAGGGGCAACCGGGACATTCTACGAGCAGTACTTC. Its translation is CASRGATGTFYEQYF.

The rearrangement links TRBV2 to TRBJ1-5; a weak D match, TRBD1 (5 bases). The length of the CDR3 is 13 residues. With 6 bases removed from V and 7 bases from J, the gap between germline ends came to 13 bases. Looked up from germline, CDR1 is SNHLY and CDR2 is FYNNEI. In nucleotides, the CDR3 is TGTGCCAGCAGGGGGGAGGGGAACCAGCCCCAGCATTTT. Translating it yields CASRGEGNQPQHF.

This chain links TRBV29-1 with TRBJ2-7; possible D gene TRBD1, 5 bases. The CDR3 has 14 amino acids. V gave up 0 bases and J gave up 0 bases, with 9 bases separating them. CDR1 SQVTM and CDR2 ANQGSEA come from the germline V gene. The CDR3 spells CSVEDTQASYEQYF. The CDR3 nucleotides read TGCAGCGTTGAAGATACACAGGCCTCCTACGAGCAGTACTTC.

The chain has TRBV10-3 and TRBJ2-7; 13 bases are a match to TRBD2. Trimming removed 10 bases from V and 7 bases from J; junction bases left unmatched: 13. There are 15 residues in the CDR3. Germline CDR1 reads ENHRY; CDR2 reads SYGVKD. The CDR3 DNA reads TGTGCCACCACTAGCGGGGGGGCAAAAACTAGGGAGCAGTACTTC. Translated, it gives CATTSGGAKTREQYF.

V and J are TRBV9 and TRBJ1-5, with 8 bases identical to TRBD1. Germline V gene lookup returns CDR1 SGDLS and CDR2 YYNGEE. Trimming at V came to 5 bases and at J to 3 bases, leaving 7 bases not matched to a gene. CDR3 length: 15 amino acids. The CDR3 bases are TGTGCCAGCAGTTCCGGACAGGGCTTCAATCAGCCCCAGCATTTT. Protein: CASSSGQGFNQPQHF.

The table lists this clonotype with a few counts. At one of its ends the junction is not consistent with the germline gene, which may arise from a read error. CDR3 sequence: CAISEGQGAGEQYF. CDR3 bases: TGTGCCATCAGTGAAGGACAGGGGGCGGGCGAGCAGTACTTC. The V and J genes are TRBV2 and TRBJ2-7, with 11 bases lining up with TRBD1. This CDR3 is built from 14 residues. In germline, CDR1 is SNHLY, CDR2 FYNNEI. The full variable domain, with the rest looked up from reference TRBV2 and TRBJ2-7, is EPEVTQTPSHQVTQMGQEVILRCVPISNHLYFYWYRQILGQKVEFLVSFYNNEISEKSEIFDDQFSVERPDGSNFTLKIRSTKLEDSAMYFCAISEGQGAGEQYFGPGTRLTVT.

The chain combines TRBV7-9 with TRBJ2-1, with 7 bases lining up with TRBD2. Germline loops: CDR1 SEHNR, CDR2 FQNEAQ (reference sequence). This CDR3 has 15 amino acids. The ends lost 7 bases at V and 3 bases at J; junction bases unmatched: 9. This CDR3 is CASIWVGEGYNEQFF. CDR3 nucleotides: TGTGCCAGCATCTGGGTGGGGGAGGGCTACAATGAGCAGTTCTTC. The full variable domain, completed using reference TRBV7-9 and TRBJ2-1, is DTGVSQNPRHKITKRGQNVTFRCDPISEHNRLYWYRQTLGQGPEFLTYFQNEAQLEKSRLLSDRFSAERPKGSFSTLEIQRTEQGDSAMYLCASIWVGEGYNEQFFGPGTRLTVL.

The CDR3 is CASSLPLPTDTQYF. For the CDR3, the DNA is TGTGCCAGCAGCTTACCCTTACCCACAGATACGCAGTATTTT. This chain connects TRBV7-8 to TRBJ2-3; D is undetermined. In germline, CDR1 is SGHVS, CDR2 FQNEAQ. The CDR3 runs 14 residues. The germline V and J ends were trimmed by 2 bases and 2 bases, with 8 bases remaining between them.

A word on this clonotype: At one end, the junction sequence differs from germline, possibly due to a read error. This chain connects TRBV5-1 to TRBJ2-5; weak D call: TRBD1 (5 bases). This CDR3 contains 15 residues. Germline V CDR1 and CDR2: SGHRS, YFSETQ. CDR3 amino acids: CASSSNRITKETQHF. CDR3 DNA: TGTGCCAGCAGCTCCAACAGGATTACCAAAGAGACCCAGCACTTC.

This chain uses TRBV6-4 with TRBJ1-6; a possible D gene is TRBD1 (5 bases). This CDR3 has 15 amino acids. The V end lost 3 bases, the J end lost 7 bases, and 13 bases lay between the germline ends. Looked up from germline, CDR1 is MRHNA and CDR2 is SNTAGT. Here the CDR3 DNA reads TGTGCCAGCAGTGATTCGGGGGGGGACAATTCACCCCTCCACTTT. Protein sequence: CASSDSGGDNSPLHF.

The chain combines TRBV9 with TRBJ2-7; 10 nucleotides match TRBD1. Germline CDR1 is SGDLS and CDR2 is YYNGEE. This CDR3 has 15 residues. Unmatched junction bases numbered 10, after V lost 4 bases and J lost 6 bases. The CDR3 region has the DNA TGTGCCAGCAGCCTCCAACCCGGGACAGGGGCCGAGCAGTACTTC. Translated: CASSLQPGTGAEQYF.

For this clonotype: One end of the junction does not line up with germline, which may come from a read error. The chain is built from TRBV7-2 and TRBJ2-7, with TRBD2 matching 11 bases. Germline lookup yields CDR1 SGHTA and CDR2 FQGNSA. The CDR3 is made up of 15 amino acids. CDR3 sequence (DNA): TGTGCCAGCAGCCTAGCGGGGGGCCTCTCCTACGAGCAGTACTTC. Protein: CASSLAGGLSYEQYF.

There are many counts of this clonotype. V gene TRBV2 combines with J gene TRBJ2-7; 7 positions match TRBD1. V gave up 4 bases and J gave up 3 bases; unmatched junction bases: 6. The length of the CDR3 is 14 residues. Per germline, CDR1 SNHLY and CDR2 FYNNEI. The DNA for the CDR3 is TGTGCCAGCAGTGCCCGGGACAGTATCTACGAGCAGTACTTC. It encodes CASSARDSIYEQYF.

The chain uses TRBV7-2 and TRBJ2-7, with 9 nucleotides matching TRBD1. The CDR3 loop spans 15 amino acids. Germline assignment: CDR1 SGHTA and CDR2 FQGNSA. J was trimmed by 4 bases and V by 5 bases; bases with no gene match: 9. CDR3 region: CASSPWTGENYEQYF. The CDR3 DNA is TGTGCCAGCAGCCCATGGACAGGGGAGAATTACGAGCAGTACTTC.

This clonotype has a handful of counts. V gene TRBV7-9 combines with J gene TRBJ1-2; D gene unclear. With 6 bases removed from V and 3 bases from J, the gap between germline ends came to 11 bases. The germline gives CDR1 SEHNR, CDR2 FQNEAQ (reference sequence). The CDR3 sequence is 13 residues long. CDR3 coding DNA: TGTGCCAGCAGTGAACTTCCATACTATGGCTACACCTTC. This gives the protein CASSELPYYGYTF.

The rearrangement uses TRBV15 and TRBJ2-7, with D possibly being TRBD2 (8 bases). Germline V lookup: CDR1 LNHNV, CDR2 YYDKDF (reference sequence). The CDR3 covers 13 residues. V lost 8 bases, J lost 5 bases, and 16 bases lay in between. CDR3 loop: CATQPGGGNEQYF. Here the CDR3 DNA reads TGTGCCACCCAACCGGGAGGGGGCAACGAGCAGTACTTC.

As to this clonotype: One end of the junction varies from germline; a read error may be responsible. V usage is TRBV24-1 and J usage is TRBJ2-7; perhaps D is TRBD1 or TRBD2 (5 bases each). Germline V gives CDR1 KGHDR, CDR2 SFDVKD. The CDR3 runs 10 residues. The CDR3 sequence is CAITGATEWF. CDR3 coding DNA: TGTGCCATCACCGGGGCCACCGAATGGTTC.

The chain recombines TRBV7-6 with TRBJ2-5; D is unresolved. The CDR3 sequence is 14 residues long. V was clipped by 1 base and J by 3 bases, with 9 bases between them. Germline V lookup: CDR1 SGHVS, CDR2 FNYEAQ. The CDR3 DNA reads as TGTGCCAGCAGCTTAGTGTCAACGAAAGAGACCCAGTACTTC. Residues: CASSLVSTKETQYF.

At least ten counts were recorded for this clonotype. The CDR3 protein is CASRGTGGKHYEQYF. The DNA for the CDR3 is TGTGCCAGCAGAGGGACAGGGGGCAAGCATTACGAGCAGTACTTC. This sequence joins TRBV2 and TRBJ2-7; 12 bases fit TRBD1. The V gene end was trimmed by 6 bases and the J gene end by 4 bases; junction bases not matched to a gene: 7. CDR3 length equals 15 residues. Germline values: CDR1 SNHLY, CDR2 FYNNEI.

The chain employs TRBV7-7 and TRBJ2-7; 9 bases map to TRBD2. Per the germline V gene, CDR1 is SSHAT and CDR2 is FNYEAQ (reference sequence). CDR3 length: 16 amino acids. V lost 5 bases, J lost 2 bases, and 10 bases stayed unmatched. The CDR3, as DNA: TGTGCCAGCAGCCCCAGGCGGGGGGGACTAACCTACGAGCAGTACTTC. It codes for CASSPRRGGLTYEQYF.

V is TRBV7-9 and J is TRBJ1-1; TRBD1 matches 12 bases. Germline lookup yields CDR1 SEHNR and CDR2 FQNEAQ (reference sequence). V lost 10 bases to trimming and J lost 4 bases; unmatched junction nucleotides: 7. This CDR3 has 14 amino acids. The DNA of the CDR3 is TGTGCCATCCCGGGACAGGGGGCAGTCACTGAAGCTTTCTTT. Its protein product is CAIPGQGAVTEAFF.

The chain combines TRBV29-1 with TRBJ1-2; 8 bases agree with TRBD1. This CDR3 has 12 residues. CDR1 is SQVTM and CDR2 is ANQGSEA in the germline V gene. After removal of 5 bases from V and 7 bases from J, the junction contained 6 bases not matched to a gene. The CDR3 region is CSVIGTGFGYTF. The CDR3 DNA follows: TGCAGCGTTATCGGGACAGGCTTTGGCTACACCTTC. The full variable domain, in which reference TRBV29-1 and TRBJ1-2 provide the parts outside the CDR3, is SAVISQKPSRDICQRGTSLTIQCQVDSQVTMMFWYRQQPGQSLTLIATANQGSEATYESGFVIDKFPISRPNLTFSTLTVSNMSPEDSSIYLCSVIGTGFGYTFGSGTRLTVV.